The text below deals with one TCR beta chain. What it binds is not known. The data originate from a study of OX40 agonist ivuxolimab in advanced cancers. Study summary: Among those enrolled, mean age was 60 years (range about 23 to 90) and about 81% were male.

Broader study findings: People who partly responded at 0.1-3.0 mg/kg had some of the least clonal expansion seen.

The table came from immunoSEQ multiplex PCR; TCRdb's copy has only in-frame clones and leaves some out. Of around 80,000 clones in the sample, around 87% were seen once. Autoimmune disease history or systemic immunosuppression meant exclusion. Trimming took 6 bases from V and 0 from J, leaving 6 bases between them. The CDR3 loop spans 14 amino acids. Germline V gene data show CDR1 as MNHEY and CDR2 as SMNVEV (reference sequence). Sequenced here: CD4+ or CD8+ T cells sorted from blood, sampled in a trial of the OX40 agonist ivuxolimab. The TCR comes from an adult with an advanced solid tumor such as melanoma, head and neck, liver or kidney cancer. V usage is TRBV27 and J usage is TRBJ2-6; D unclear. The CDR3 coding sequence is TGTGCCAGCAGCTTCGCCTCTGGGGCCAACGTCCTGACTTTC. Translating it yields CASSFASGANVLTF.